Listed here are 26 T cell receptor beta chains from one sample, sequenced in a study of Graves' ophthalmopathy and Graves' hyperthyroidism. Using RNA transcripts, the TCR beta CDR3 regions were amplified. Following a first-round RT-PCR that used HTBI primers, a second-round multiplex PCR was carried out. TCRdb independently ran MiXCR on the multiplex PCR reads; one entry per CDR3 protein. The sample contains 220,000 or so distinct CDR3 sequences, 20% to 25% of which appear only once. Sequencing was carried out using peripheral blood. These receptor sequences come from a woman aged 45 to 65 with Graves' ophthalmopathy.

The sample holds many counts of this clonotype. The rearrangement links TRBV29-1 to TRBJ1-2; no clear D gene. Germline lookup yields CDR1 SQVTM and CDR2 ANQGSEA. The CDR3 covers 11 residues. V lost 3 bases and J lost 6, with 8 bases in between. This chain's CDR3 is CSVDSGDGYTF. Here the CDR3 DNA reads TGCAGCGTTGACTCAGGAGATGGCTACACCTTC.

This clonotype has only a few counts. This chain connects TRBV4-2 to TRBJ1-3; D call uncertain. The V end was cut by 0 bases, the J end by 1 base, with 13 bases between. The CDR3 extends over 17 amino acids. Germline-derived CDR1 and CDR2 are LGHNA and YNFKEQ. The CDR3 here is CASSQDRVGSSGNTIYF. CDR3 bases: TGTGCCAGCAGCCAAGATAGGGTGGGGAGTTCTGGAAACACCATATATTTT.

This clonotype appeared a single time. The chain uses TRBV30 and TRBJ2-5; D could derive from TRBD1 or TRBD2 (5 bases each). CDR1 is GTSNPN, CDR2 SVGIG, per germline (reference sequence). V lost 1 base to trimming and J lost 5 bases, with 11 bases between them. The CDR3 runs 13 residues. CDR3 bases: TGTGCCTGGAGTGCAGGGACCCTCGAGACCCAGTACTTC. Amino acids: CAWSAGTLETQYF.

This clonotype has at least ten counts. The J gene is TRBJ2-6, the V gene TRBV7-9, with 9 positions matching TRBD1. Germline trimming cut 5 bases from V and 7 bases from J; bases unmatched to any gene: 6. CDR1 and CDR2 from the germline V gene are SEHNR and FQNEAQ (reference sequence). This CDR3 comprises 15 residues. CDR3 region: CASSKGQGLANVLTF. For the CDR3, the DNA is TGTGCCAGCAGCAAAGGACAGGGGCTAGCCAACGTCCTGACTTTC.

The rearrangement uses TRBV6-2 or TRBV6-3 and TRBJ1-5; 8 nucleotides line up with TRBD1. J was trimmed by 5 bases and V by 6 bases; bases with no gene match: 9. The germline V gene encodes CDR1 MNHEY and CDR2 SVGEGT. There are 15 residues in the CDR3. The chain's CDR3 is CASSQRTGFDQPQHF. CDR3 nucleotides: TGTGCCAGCAGCCAGAGGACAGGGTTCGATCAGCCCCAGCATTTT.

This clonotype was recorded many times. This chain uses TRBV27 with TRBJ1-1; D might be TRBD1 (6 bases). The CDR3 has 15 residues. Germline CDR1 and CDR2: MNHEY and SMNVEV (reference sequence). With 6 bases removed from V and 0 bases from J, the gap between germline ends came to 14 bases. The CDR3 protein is CASRTTGAMNTEAFF. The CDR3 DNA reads TGTGCCAGCAGAACGACGGGGGCCATGAACACTGAAGCTTTCTTT.

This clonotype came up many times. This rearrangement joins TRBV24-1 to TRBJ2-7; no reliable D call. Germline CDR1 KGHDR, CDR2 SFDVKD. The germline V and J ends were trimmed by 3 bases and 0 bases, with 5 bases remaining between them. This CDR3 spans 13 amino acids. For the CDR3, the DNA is TGTGCCACCAGTGATAGGACCTCCTACGAGCAGTACTTC. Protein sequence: CATSDRTSYEQYF.

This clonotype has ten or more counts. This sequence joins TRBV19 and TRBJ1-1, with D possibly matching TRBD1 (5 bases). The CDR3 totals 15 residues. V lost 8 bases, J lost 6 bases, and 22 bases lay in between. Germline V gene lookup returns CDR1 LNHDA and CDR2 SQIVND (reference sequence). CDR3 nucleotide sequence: TGTGCCAGTGGGTACCACGGGGCGTGGAGGGCTGAAGCTTTCTTT. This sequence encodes CASGYHGAWRAEAFF.

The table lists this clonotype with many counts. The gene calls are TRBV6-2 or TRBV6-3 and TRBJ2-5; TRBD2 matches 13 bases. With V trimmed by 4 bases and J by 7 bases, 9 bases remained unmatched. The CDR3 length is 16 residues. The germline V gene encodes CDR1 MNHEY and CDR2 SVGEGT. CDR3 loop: CASSSTRTSGSRTQYF. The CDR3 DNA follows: TGTGCCAGCAGTTCCACTCGGACTAGCGGGAGCCGGACCCAGTACTTC.

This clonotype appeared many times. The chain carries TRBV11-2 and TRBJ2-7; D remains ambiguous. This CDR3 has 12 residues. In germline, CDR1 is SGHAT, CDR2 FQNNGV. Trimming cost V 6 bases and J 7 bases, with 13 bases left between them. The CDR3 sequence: CASRPTLAEQYF. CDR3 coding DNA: TGTGCCAGCAGGCCTACCCTGGCGGAGCAGTACTTC. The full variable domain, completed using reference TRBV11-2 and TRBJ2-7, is EAGVAQSPRYKIIEKRQSVAFWCNPISGHATLYWYQQILGQGPKLLIQFQNNGVVDDSQLPKDRFSAERLKGVDSTLKIQPAKLEDSAVYLCASRPTLAEQYFGPGTRLTVT.

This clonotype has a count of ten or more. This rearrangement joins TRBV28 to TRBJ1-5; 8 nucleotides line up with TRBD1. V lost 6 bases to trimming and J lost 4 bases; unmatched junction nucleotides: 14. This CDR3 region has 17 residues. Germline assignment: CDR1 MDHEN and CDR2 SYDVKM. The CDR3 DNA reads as TGTGCCAGCAGCCCAATTGGTCTCGGGACAGGTAATCAGCCCCAGCATTTT. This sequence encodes CASSPIGLGTGNQPQHF. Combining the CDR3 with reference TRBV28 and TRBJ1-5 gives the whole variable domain DVKVTQSSRYLVKRTGEKVFLECVQDMDHENMFWYRQDPGLGLRLIYFSYDVKMKEKGDIPEGYSVSREKKERFSLILESASTNQTSMYLCASSPIGLGTGNQPQHFGDGTRLSIL.

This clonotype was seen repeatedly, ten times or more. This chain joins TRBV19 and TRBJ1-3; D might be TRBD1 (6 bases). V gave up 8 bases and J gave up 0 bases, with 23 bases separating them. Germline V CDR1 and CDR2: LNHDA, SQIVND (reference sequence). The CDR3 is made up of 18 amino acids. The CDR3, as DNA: TGTGCCAGTCCGCCAACAGGGACTAGTTTCGACTCTGGAAACACCATATATTTT. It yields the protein CASPPTGTSFDSGNTIYF.

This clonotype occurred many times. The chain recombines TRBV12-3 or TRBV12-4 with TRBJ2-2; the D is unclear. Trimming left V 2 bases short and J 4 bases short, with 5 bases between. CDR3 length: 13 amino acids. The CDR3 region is CASSLLTTGELFF. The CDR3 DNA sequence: TGTGCCAGCAGTTTATTGACCACCGGGGAGCTGTTTTTT.

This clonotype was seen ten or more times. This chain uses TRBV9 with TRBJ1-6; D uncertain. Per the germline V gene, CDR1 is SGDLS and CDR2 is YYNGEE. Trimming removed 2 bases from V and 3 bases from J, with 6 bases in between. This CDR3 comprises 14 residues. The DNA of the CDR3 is TGTGCCAGCAGCGTCGGCAGCTATAATTCACCCCTCCACTTT. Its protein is CASSVGSYNSPLHF.

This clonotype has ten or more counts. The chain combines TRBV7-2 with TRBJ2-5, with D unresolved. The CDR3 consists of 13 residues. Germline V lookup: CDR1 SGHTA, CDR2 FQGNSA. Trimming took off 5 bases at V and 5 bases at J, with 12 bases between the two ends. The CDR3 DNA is TGTGCCAGCAGCCGCGGAGTTTGGGAGACCCAGTACTTC. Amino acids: CASSRGVWETQYF.

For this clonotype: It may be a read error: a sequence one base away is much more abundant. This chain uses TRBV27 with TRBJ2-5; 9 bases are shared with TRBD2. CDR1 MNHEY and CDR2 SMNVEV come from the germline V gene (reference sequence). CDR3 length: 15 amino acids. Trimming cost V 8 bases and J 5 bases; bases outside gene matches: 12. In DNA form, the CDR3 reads TGTGCCAGCGGTTCGTGGCGGGAGGGCCGCGAGACCCAGTACTTC. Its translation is CASGSWREGRETQYF.

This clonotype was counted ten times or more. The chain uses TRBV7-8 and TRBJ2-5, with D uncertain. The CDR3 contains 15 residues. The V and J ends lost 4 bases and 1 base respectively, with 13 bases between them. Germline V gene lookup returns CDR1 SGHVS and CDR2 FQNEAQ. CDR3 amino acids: CASSSLGMGQETQYF. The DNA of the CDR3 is TGTGCCAGCAGCTCCCTCGGCATGGGCCAAGAGACCCAGTACTTC.

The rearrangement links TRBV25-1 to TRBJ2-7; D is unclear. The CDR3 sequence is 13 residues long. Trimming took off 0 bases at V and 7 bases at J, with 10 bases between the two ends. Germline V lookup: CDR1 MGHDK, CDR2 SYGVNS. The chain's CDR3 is CASSEYSQPEQYF. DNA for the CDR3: TGTGCCAGCAGTGAATATAGCCAACCGGAGCAGTACTTC.

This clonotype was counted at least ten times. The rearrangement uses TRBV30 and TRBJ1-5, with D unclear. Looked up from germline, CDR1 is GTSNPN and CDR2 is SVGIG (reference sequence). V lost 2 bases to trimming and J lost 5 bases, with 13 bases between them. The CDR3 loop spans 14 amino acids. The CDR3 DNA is TGTGCCTGGAGTATAGGTAGCGTAGATCAGCCCCAGCATTTT. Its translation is CAWSIGSVDQPQHF.

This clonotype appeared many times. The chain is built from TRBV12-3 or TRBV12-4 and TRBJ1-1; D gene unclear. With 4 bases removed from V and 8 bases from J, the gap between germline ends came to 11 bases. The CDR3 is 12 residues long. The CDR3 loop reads CASSSEAKEAFF. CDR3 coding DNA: TGTGCCAGCAGTTCTGAGGCCAAGGAAGCTTTCTTT.

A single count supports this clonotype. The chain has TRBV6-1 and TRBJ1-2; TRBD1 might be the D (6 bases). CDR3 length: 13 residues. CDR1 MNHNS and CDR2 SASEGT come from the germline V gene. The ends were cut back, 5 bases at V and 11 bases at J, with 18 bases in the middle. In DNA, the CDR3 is TGTGCCAGCAGTACGGCTGGGGGCAGGGATTACACCTTC. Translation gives CASSTAGGRDYTF.

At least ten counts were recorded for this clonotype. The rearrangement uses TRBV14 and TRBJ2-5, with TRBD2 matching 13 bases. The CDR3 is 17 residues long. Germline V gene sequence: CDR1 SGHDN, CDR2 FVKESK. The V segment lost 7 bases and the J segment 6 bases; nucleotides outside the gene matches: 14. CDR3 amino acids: CASNLPQGLAGAKTQYF. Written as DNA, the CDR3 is TGTGCCAGCAACCTACCCCAAGGACTAGCGGGAGCGAAGACCCAGTACTTC. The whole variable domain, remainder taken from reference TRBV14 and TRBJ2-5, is EAGVTQFPSHSVIEKGQTVTLRCDPISGHDNLYWYRRVMGKEIKFLLHFVKESKQDESGMPNNRFLAERTGGTYSTLKVQPAELEDSGVYFCASNLPQGLAGAKTQYFGPGTRLLVL.

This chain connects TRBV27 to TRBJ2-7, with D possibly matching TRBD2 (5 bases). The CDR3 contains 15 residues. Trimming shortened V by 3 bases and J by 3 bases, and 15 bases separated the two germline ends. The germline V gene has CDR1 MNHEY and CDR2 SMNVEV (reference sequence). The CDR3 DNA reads TGTGCCAGCAGTTTCTTGGCTAGCCGATACTACGAGCAGTACTTC. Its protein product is CASSFLASRYYEQYF.

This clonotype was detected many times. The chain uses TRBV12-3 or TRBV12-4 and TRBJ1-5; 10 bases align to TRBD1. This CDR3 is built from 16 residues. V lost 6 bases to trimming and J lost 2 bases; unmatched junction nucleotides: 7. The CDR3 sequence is CASSPSGTGGNQPQHF. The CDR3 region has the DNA TGTGCCAGCAGCCCTTCTGGGACAGGGGGCAATCAGCCCCAGCATTTT.

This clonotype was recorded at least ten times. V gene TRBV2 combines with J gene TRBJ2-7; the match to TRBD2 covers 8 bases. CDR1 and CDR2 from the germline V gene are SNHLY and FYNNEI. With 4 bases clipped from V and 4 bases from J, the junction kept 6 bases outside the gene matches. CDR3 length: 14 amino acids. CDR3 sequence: CASSGGSGIYEQYF. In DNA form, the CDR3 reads TGTGCCAGCAGTGGTGGTAGCGGGATTTACGAGCAGTACTTC.

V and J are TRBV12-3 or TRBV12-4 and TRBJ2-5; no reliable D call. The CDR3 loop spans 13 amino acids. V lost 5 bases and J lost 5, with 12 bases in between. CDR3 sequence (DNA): TGTGCCAGCAGTCACACGCCACACGAGACCCAGTACTTC. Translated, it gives CASSHTPHETQYF.